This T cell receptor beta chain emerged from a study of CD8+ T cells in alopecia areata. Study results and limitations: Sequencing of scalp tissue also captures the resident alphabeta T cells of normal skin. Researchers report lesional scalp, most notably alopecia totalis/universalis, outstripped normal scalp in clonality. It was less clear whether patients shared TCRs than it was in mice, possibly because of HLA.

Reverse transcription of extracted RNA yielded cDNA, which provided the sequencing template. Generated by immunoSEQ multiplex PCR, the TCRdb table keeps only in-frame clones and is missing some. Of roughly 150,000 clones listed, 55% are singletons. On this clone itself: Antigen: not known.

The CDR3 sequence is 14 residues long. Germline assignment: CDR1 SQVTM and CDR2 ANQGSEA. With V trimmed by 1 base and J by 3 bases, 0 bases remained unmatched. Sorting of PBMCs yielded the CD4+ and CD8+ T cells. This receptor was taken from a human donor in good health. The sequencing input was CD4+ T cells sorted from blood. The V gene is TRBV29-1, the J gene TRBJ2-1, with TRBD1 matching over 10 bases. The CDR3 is CSVEGTGGYNEQFF. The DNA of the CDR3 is TGCAGCGTTGAAGGGACAGGGGGCTACAATGAGCAGTTCTTC.